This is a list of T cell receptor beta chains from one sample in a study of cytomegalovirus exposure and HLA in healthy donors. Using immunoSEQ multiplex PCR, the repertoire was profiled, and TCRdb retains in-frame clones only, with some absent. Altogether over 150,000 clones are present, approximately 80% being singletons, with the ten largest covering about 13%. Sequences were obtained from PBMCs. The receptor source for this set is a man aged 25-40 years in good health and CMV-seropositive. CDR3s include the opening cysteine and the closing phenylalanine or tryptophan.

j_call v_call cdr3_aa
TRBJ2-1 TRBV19 CASSTRTSGRYNEQFF
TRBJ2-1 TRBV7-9 CASTQSGGGRGQFF
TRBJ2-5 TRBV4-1 CASSHLDRVRETQYF
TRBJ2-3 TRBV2 CAVKSGSVADTQYF
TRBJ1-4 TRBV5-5 CASSWTGARLSEKLFF
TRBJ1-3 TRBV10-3 CAISEAGPGNTIYF
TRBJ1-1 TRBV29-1 CSVRDTNTEAFF
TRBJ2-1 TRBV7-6 CASSSLAETYNEQFF
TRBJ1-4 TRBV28 CASSLRRNSRNEKLFF
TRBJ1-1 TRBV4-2 CASSQVGSGVEAFF
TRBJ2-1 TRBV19 CASSPWTSGHYNEQFF
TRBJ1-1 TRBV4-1 CASSQDYGTDTEAFF
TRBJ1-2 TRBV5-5 CASSFRAGAATAIYGYTF
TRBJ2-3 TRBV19 CASSIWDRGGGTQYF
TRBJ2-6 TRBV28 CASSLGQRSGANVLTF
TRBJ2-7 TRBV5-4 CASTILGDEQYF
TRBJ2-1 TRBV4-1 CASSQDPLTLAGRGGSYNEQFF
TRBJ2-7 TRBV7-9 CSSSLAATAYEQYF
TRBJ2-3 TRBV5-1 CASSYGQGPQNYRMGGTDTQYF
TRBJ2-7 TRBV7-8 CASSLGGASGDTYEQYF
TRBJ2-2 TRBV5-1 CASTMGLAGTGELFF
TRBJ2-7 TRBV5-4 CASSTGGAAYEQYF
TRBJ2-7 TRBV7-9 CASSPMSYEQYF
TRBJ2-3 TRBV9 CASSASGEEDTQYF
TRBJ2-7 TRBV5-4 CASSLGGAGGGFEQYF
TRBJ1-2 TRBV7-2 CASSTGGADYGYTF
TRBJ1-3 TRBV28 CASRTDRAGNTIYF
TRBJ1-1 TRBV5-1 CASSLGGSEVNTEAFF
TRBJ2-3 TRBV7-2 CASSLAGLTDTQYF
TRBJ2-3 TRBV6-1 CASSSSASSTDTQYF
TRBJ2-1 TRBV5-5 CASSWGLAGGNEQFF
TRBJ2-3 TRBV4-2 CASSQDPGLAGGPQYF
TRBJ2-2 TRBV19 CASSSDRVAEGTGELFF
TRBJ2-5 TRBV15 CATRFSGEVGETQYF
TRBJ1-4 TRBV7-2 CASSLTGAVEKLFF
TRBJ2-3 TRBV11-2 CASSEGAPGRITDTQYF
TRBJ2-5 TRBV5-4 CASSKMEGGETQYF
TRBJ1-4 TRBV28 CASRESNNEKLFF
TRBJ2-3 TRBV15 CATSTQLLAGRATDTQYF
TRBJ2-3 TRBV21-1 CASSKALSETTDTQYF
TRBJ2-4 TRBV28 CASRSGTGRGAEYF
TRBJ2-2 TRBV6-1 CASSEVKGSSSGKPLWNTGELFF
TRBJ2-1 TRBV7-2 CASSLESRANEQFF
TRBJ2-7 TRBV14 CASSLLAGPSYEQYF
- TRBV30 CAWSVSLHYEQYF
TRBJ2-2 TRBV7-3 CASNLGGNTGELFF